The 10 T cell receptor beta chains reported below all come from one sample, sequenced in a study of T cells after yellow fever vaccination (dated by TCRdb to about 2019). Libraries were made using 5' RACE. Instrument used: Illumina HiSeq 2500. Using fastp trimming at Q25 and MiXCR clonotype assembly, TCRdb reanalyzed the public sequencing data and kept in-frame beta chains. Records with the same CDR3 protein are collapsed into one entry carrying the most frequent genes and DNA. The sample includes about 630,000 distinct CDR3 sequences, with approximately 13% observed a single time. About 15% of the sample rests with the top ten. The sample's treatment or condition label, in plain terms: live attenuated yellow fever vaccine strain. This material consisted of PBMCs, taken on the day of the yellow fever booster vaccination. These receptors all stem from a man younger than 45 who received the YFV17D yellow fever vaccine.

The CDR3 loop reads CASSPWGRRGTEAFF. In nucleotides, the CDR3 is TGTGCCAGCAGTCCCTGGGGGCGACGGGGGACTGAAGCTTTCTTT. The chain couples TRBV12-3 or TRBV12-4 to TRBJ1-1, with D possibly TRBD1 on 6 matching bases. This CDR3 contains 15 residues. V was pared by 5 bases and J by 5 bases, with 18 bases between.

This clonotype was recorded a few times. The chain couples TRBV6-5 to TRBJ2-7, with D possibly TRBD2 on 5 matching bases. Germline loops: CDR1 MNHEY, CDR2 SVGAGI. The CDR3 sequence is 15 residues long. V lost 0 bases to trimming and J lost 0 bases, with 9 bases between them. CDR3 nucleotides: TGTGCCAGCAGTTACTCGCGCGGGTTCTCCTACGAGCAGTACTTC. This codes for CASSYSRGFSYEQYF.

CDR3 sequence: CSVSNLQLLGNEQFF. The CDR3 region has the DNA TGCAGCGTATCTAATTTGCAACTCTTGGGGAATGAGCAGTTCTTC. This chain joins TRBV29-1 and TRBJ2-1; D call uncertain. The germline V gene encodes CDR1 SQVTM and CDR2 ANQGSEA. With 6 bases removed from V and 7 bases from J, the gap between germline ends came to 22 bases. This CDR3 is built from 15 residues.

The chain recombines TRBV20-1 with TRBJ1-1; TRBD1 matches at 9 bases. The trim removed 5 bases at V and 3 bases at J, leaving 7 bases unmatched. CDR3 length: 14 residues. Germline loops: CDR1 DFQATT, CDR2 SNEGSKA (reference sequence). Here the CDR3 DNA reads TGCAGTGCTCCGGGACAGGGTTCGTACACTGAAGCTTTCTTT. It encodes CSAPGQGSYTEAFF.

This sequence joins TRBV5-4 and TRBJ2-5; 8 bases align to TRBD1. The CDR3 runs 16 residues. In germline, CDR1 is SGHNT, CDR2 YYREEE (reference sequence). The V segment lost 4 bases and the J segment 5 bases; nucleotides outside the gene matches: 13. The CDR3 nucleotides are TGTGCCAGCAGCGGATTATCAGGGGGCTTAGGGGAGACCCAGTACTTC. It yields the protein CASSGLSGGLGETQYF.

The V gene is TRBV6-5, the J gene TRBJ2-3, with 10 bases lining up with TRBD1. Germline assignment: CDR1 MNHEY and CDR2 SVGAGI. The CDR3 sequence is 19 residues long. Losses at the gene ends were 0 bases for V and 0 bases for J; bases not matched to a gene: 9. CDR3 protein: CASSYSRDRGPTSTDTQYF. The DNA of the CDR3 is TGTGCCAGCAGTTACTCAAGGGACAGGGGACCTACTAGCACAGATACGCAGTATTTT.

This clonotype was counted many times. The CDR3 sequence is CASSFRGYQETQYF. In DNA, the CDR3 is TGTGCCAGCAGTTTTCGAGGGTACCAAGAGACCCAGTACTTC. The chain employs TRBV12-3 or TRBV12-4 and TRBJ2-5, with a possible D match to TRBD2 (5 bases). The CDR3 totals 14 residues. V gave up 3 bases and J gave up 0 bases, with 8 bases separating them.

The CDR3, as DNA: TGCAGTGCAAGCGCCCCAGATACGCAGTATTTT. This sequence encodes CSASAPDTQYF. The J gene is TRBJ2-3, the V gene TRBV20-1, with D unclear. This CDR3 is built from 11 residues. CDR1 and CDR2 (germline): DFQATT, SNEGSKA (reference sequence). V lost 6 bases to trimming and J lost 4 bases, with 8 bases between them.

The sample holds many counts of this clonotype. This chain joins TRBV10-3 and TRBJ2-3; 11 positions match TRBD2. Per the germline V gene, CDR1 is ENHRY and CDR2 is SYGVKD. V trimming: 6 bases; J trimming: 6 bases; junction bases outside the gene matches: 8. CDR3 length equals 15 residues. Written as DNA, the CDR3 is TGTGCCATCAGGACGGGACTAGCGGCCGCCGATACGCAGTATTTT. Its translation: CAIRTGLAAADTQYF.

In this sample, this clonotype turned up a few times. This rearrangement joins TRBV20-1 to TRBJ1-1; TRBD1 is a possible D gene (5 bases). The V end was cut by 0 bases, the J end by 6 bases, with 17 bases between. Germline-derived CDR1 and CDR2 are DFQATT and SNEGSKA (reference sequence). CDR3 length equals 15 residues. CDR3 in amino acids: CSAREYGQGAAEAFF. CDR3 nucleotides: TGCAGTGCTAGAGAATACGGGCAGGGTGCAGCTGAAGCTTTCTTT.